The clone carrying this TCR beta chain has a single count. Per the authors' pipeline: Reference gene primer amplification in the assay estimated nucleated cell counts. Assay: immunoSEQ multiplex PCR; the TCRdb copy retains only in-frame clones and omits some. The V and J calls and clone size were taken over from that table, and D and trimming were inferred from the DNA. Of 95,000 or so clones listed, 79% are singletons. The sample comes from a study of blood T cell repertoires in COVID-19. Study-level information: Nucleic acid was either cDNA or gDNA, and it came from T cells, B-cell-depleted T cells, or PBMCs.

V lost 4 bases, J lost 5 bases, and 3 bases stayed unmatched. There are 13 residues in the CDR3. CDR1 and CDR2 from the germline V gene are MNHEY and SMNVEV (reference sequence). The TCR comes from a woman older than 75 with active or convalescent COVID-19. This sequence joins TRBV27 and TRBJ1-1; 8 nucleotides match TRBD1. The sequencing sample was made of peripheral blood. The CDR3 loop is CASSSGTGTEAFF. CDR3 nucleotide sequence: TGTGCCAGCAGTTCCGGGACAGGTACTGAAGCTTTCTTT.